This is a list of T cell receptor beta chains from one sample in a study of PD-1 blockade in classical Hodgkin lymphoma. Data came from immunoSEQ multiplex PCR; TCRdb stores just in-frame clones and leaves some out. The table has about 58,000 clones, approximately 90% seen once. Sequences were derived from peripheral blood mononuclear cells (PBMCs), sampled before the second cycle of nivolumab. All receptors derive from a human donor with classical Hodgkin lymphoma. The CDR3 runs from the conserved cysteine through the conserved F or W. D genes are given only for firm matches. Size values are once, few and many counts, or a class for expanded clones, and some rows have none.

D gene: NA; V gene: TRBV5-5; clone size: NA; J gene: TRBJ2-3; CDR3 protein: CASSFTWGGATSSTDTQYF; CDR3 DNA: TGTGCCAGCAGCTTCACCTGGGGCGGGGCTACTTCTAGCACAGATACGCAGTATTTT
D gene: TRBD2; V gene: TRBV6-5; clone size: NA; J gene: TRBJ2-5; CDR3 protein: CASSYSLAGAQETQYF; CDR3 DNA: TGTGCCAGCAGTTACTCACTAGCGGGGGCCCAAGAGACCCAGTACTTC
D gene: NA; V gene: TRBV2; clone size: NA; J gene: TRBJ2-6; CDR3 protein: CASSESIALSGANVLTF; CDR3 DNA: TGTGCCAGCAGTGAATCGATAGCCCTCTCTGGGGCCAACGTCCTGACTTTC
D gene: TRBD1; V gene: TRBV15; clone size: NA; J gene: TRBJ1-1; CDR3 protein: CATSRDGKGGQAFF; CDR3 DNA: TGTGCCACCAGCAGAGATGGGAAAGGGGGCCAAGCTTTCTTT
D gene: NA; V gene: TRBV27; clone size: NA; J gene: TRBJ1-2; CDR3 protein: CASSSAGRWLGYGYTF; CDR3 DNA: TGTGCCAGCAGTTCCGCCGGACGCTGGCTGGGTTATGGCTACACCTTC
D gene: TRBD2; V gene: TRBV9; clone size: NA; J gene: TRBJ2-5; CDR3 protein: CASSPGTSGIQETQYF; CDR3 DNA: TGTGCCAGCAGCCCGGGGACTAGCGGAATCCAAGAGACCCAGTACTTC
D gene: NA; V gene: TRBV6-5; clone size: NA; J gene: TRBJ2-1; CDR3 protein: CASRGTGYAYNEQFF; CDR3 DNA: TGTGCCAGCAGGGGAACAGGCTACGCCTACAATGAGCAGTTCTTC
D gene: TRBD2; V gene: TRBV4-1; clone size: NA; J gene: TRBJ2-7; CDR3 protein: CASSQGEGLAGREQYF; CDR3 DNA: TGCGCCAGCAGCCAAGGTGAGGGACTAGCGGGAAGGGAGCAGTACTTC
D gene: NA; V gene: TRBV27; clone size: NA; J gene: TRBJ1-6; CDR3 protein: CATSRPGGGSPLHF; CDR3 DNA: TGTGCCACCTCAAGGCCTGGGGGCGGTTCACCCCTCCACTTT
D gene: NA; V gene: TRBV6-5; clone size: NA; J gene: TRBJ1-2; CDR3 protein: CASSYQGHYGYTF; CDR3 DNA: TGTGCCAGCAGTTACCAGGGGCACTATGGCTACACCTTC
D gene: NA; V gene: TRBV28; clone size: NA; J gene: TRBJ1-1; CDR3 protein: CASKIGGYTEAFF; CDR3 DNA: TGTGCCAGCAAGATAGGGGGGTACACTGAAGCTTTCTTT
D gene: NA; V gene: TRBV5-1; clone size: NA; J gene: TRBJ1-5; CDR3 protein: CASSPGGSGEPQHF; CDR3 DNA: TGCGCCAGCAGCCCCGGGGGGTCAGGAGAGCCCCAGCATTTT
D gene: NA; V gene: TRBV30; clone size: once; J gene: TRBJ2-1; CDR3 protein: CAWSVLPPAWGDNEQFF; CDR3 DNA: TGTGCCTGGAGTGTACTACCCCCAGCCTGGGGTGACAATGAGCAGTTCTTC
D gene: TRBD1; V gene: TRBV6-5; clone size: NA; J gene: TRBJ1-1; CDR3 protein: CASSGDRVGKKAFF; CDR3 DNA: TGTGCCAGCAGTGGAGACAGGGTTGGGAAAAAAGCTTTCTTT
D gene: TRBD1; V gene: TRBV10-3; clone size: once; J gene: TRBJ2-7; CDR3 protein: CAIGQGAPSYEQYF; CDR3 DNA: TGTGCCATCGGGCAGGGGGCCCCCTCCTACGAGCAGTACTTC
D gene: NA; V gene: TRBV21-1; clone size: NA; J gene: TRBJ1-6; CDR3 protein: CASSPLPDRPYNSPLHF; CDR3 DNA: TGTGCCAGCAGCCCCCTCCCCGACAGACCCTATAATTCACCCCTCCACTTT
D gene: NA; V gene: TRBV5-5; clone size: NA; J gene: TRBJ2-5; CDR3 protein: CASSRGPAETQYF; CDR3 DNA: TGTGCCAGCAGCCGCGGTCCGGCTGAGACCCAGTACTTC
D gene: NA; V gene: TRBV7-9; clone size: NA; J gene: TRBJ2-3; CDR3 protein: CASSIPDTQYF; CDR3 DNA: TGTGCCAGCAGTATCCCAGATACGCAGTATTTT
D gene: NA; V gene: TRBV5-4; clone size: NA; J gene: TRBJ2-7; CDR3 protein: CASSLVGEQYF; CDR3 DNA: TGTGCCAGCAGCTTGGTGGGCGAGCAGTACTTC
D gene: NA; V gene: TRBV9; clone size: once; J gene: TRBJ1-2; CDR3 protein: CASSQDGDYGYTF; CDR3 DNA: TGTGCCAGCAGCCAAGACGGAGACTATGGCTACACCTTC
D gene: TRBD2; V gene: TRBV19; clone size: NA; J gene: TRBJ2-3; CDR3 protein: CASSRGSGRRGTDTQYF; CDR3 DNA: TGTGCCAGTAGTAGAGGTAGCGGGAGAAGAGGTACAGATACGCAGTATTTT
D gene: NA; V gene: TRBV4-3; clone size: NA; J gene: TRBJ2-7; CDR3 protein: CASSHDGQSYEQYF; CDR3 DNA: TGCGCCAGCAGCCATGATGGACAGTCCTACGAGCAGTACTTC
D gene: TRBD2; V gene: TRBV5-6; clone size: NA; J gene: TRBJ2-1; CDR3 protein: CASSPRAGTIKIF; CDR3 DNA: TGTGCCAGCAGCCCGAGGGCCGGGACTATAAAGATCTTC
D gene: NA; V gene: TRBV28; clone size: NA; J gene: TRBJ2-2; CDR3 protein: CASSLPSRGLALYTGELFF; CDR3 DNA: TGTGCCAGCAGTCTACCCAGCCGAGGGCTAGCGCTATACACCGGGGAGCTGTTTTTT
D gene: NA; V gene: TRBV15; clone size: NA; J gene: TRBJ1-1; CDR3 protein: CATSRDLGGGLEAFF; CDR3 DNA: TGTGCCACCAGCAGAGATCTAGGTGGGGGTCTTGAAGCTTTCTTT
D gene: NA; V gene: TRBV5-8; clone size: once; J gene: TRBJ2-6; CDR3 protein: CASKGTGANVLTF; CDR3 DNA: TGTGCCAGCAAGGGGACTGGGGCCAACGTCCTGACTTTC
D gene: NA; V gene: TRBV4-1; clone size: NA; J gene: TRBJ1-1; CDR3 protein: CASSQEVRDVGWLNTEAFF; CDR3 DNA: TGCGCCAGCAGCCAAGAAGTTCGTGACGTGGGATGGTTGAACACTGAAGCTTTCTTT
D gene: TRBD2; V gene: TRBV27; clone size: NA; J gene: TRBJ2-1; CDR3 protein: CASSYFQPGLAGEEQFF; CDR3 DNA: TGTGCCAGCAGTTATTTCCAGCCGGGACTAGCGGGTGAAGAGCAGTTCTTC
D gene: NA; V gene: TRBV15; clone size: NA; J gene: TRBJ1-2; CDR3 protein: CATSRAGQTKLNGYTF; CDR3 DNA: TGTGCCACCAGCAGAGCAGGCCAGACCAAGTTAAATGGCTACACCTTC
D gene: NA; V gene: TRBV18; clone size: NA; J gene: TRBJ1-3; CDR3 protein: CASSPTMKGSAGNTIYF; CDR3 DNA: TGTGCCAGCTCACCAACAATGAAGGGGTCGGCTGGAAACACCATATATTTT
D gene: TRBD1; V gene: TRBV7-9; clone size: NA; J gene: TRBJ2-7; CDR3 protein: CASRARQGRIRDEQYF; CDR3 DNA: TGTGCCAGCAGAGCCCGACAGGGGAGAATCAGGGACGAGCAGTACTTC